Included here is one TCR beta chain sequence, with context. This table comes from immunoSEQ multiplex PCR, and its TCRdb copy is limited to in-frame clones, with some not included. The sample yields 35,000 to 50,000 clones, 85% to 90% seen once. Per germline, CDR1 SNHLY and CDR2 FYNNEI. Trimming removed 2 bases from V and 0 bases from J, with 14 bases in between. CDR3 length equals 16 residues. The data belong to a study of T cell changes during pregnancy in multiple sclerosis. Sequenced material: peripheral blood, taken in the second trimester of pregnancy. The rearrangement uses TRBV2 and TRBJ2-7; a weak D match, TRBD1 (5 bases). The receptor comes from a female donor in good health, enrolled as a control in a pregnancy study. The CDR3 sequence is CASSEPRQRNSYEQYF. In nucleotides, the CDR3 is TGTGCCAGCAGTGAACCCAGACAGAGAAACTCCTACGAGCAGTACTTC.